The 11 T cell receptor beta chains reported below all come from one sample, sequenced in a study of blood T cell repertoires in COVID-19. Only in-frame clones appear in the TCRdb table, and some are missing; sequencing was by immunoSEQ multiplex PCR. The sample has about 340,000 clones, 70% to 90% seen once; the top ten hold approximately 4.6%. The sequencing input was PBMCs or T cells enriched from blood (not recorded which). The source is a woman between 40 and 50 years old with acute COVID-19.

The chain couples TRBV24-1 to TRBJ2-2; 8 bases line up with TRBD1. Unmatched junction bases numbered 4, after V lost 11 bases and J lost 0 bases. Germline V gene lookup returns CDR1 KGHDR and CDR2 SFDVKD. The CDR3 covers 14 residues. The CDR3 loop is CAIADRANTGELFF. Written as DNA, the CDR3 is TGTGCCATAGCGGACAGGGCGAACACCGGGGAGCTGTTTTTT.

The table lists this clone with a few counts. The DNA for the CDR3 is TGTGCCAGCAGCCCGGACAGAGATGGCACCGGGGAGCTGTTTTTT. This encodes CASSPDRDGTGELFF. The chain employs TRBV28 and TRBJ2-2, with D tentatively TRBD1 (6 bases). Germline V lookup: CDR1 MDHEN, CDR2 SYDVKM. V lost 6 bases and J 4 bases, leaving 15 bases between the germline ends. The CDR3 contains 15 residues.

This clone has more than one count but fewer than ten. The chain combines TRBV5-1 with TRBJ2-1, with D possibly TRBD2 on 7 matching bases. CDR1 and CDR2 from the germline V gene are SGHRS and YFSETQ. V gave up 4 bases and J gave up 7 bases, with 18 bases separating them. The CDR3 has 15 amino acids. CDR3 bases: TGCGCCAGCAGCCAGAGCGGGACATTTAGAAATGAGCAGTTCTTC. Translating it yields CASSQSGTFRNEQFF. The full variable domain, with the rest looked up from reference TRBV5-1 and TRBJ2-1, is KAGVTQTPRYLIKTRGQQVTLSCSPISGHRSVSWYQQTPGQGLQFLFEYFSETQRNKGNFPGRFSGRQFSNSRSEMNVSTLELGDSALYLCASSQSGTFRNEQFFGPGTRLTVL.

The CDR3 protein is CASSQVIRGYEQYF. The CDR3 nucleotides read TGTGCCAGCAGCCAAGTTATACGGGGGTACGAGCAGTACTTC. The chain uses TRBV4-2 and TRBJ2-7; TRBD2 might be the D (6 bases). Trimming removed 1 base from V and 4 bases from J, with 11 bases in between. This CDR3 comprises 14 residues. Germline lookup yields CDR1 LGHNA and CDR2 YNFKEQ.

This chain joins TRBV11-1 and TRBJ1-5, with a tentative D call TRBD1 (5 bases). Germline assignment: CDR1 SGHAT and CDR2 FQDESV (reference sequence). Trimming removed 6 bases at V and 10 bases at J, with 19 bases between. CDR3 length: 14 amino acids. CDR3 nucleotides: TGTGCCAGCAGGAACCTAGGGACTTGGCAACCCCAGCATTTT. Translating gives CASRNLGTWQPQHF.

This chain uses TRBV18 with TRBJ2-7, with TRBD1 matching 11 bases. Trimming cost V 3 bases and J 0 bases; bases outside gene matches: 7. Germline CDR1 is KGHSH and CDR2 is LQKENI. This CDR3 is 17 amino acids long. The CDR3 region has the DNA TGTGCCAGCTCACCCCCTGGGACAGGGGGAGGCTCCTACGAGCAGTACTTC. It codes for CASSPPGTGGGSYEQYF.

The CDR3, as DNA: TGTGCCAGCAGTTTTGTGGGGGCGCGCGGCTACACCTTC. Amino acid sequence: CASSFVGARGYTF. The rearrangement uses TRBV28 and TRBJ1-2; TRBD1 might be the D (6 bases). This CDR3 spans 13 amino acids. V was trimmed by 3 bases and J by 8 bases, leaving 13 bases between them. Germline V gives CDR1 MDHEN, CDR2 SYDVKM.

This sequence joins TRBV2 and TRBJ2-1; no firm D call. In germline, CDR1 is SNHLY, CDR2 FYNNEI. The V and J ends lost 5 bases and 8 bases respectively, with 7 bases between them. The length of the CDR3 is 11 residues. CDR3: CASSPFYEQFF. CDR3 nucleotides: TGTGCCAGCAGTCCTTTTTATGAGCAGTTCTTC. The whole variable domain, remainder taken from reference TRBV2 and TRBJ2-1, is EPEVTQTPSHQVTQMGQEVILRCVPISNHLYFYWYRQILGQKVEFLVSFYNNEISEKSEIFDDQFSVERPDGSNFTLKIRSTKLEDSAMYFCASSPFYEQFFGPGTRLTVL.

The J gene is TRBJ1-4, the V gene TRBV21-1. TRBV21-1 is classified as a pseudogene. The CDR3 loop spans 13 amino acids. CDR3 region: CAHPGYGNEKLFF. CDR3 nucleotide sequence: TGTGCCCACCCGGGTTACGGTAATGAAAAACTGTTTTTT.

The V call is TRBV20-1, the J call TRBJ2-7; D unresolved. Per the germline V gene, CDR1 is DFQATT and CDR2 is SNEGSKA (reference sequence). CDR3 length equals 11 residues. Trimming stripped 3 bases from V and 6 bases from J, with 9 bases between. In nucleotides, the CDR3 is TGCAGTGCTAGGGATAGGAGCGAGCAGTACTTC. This gives the protein CSARDRSEQYF.

The chain employs TRBV5-4 and TRBJ2-5; 10 bases align to TRBD1. Germline V gene data show CDR1 as SGHNT and CDR2 as YYREEE (reference sequence). J gave up 6 bases and V 0 bases, and 8 bases lay outside the gene matches. The CDR3 is made up of 16 amino acids. CDR3: CASSLEMGQGTKTQYF. The CDR3 nucleotides are TGTGCCAGCAGCTTGGAGATGGGACAGGGGACTAAGACCCAGTACTTC.